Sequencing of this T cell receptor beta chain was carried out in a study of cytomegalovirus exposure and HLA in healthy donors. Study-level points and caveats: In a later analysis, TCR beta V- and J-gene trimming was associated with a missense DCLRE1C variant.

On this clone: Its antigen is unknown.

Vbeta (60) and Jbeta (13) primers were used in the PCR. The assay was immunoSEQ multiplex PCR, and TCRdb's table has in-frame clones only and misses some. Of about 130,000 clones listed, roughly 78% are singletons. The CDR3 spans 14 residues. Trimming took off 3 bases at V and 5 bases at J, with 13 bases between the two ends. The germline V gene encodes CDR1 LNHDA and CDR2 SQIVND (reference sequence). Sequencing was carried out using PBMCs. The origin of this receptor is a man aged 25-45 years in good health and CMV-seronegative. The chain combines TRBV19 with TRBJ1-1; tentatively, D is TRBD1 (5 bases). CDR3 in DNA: TGTGCCAGTAGTATTTCGGGGGGAGCAACTGAAGCTTTCTTT. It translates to CASSISGGATEAFF.